The rows below give T cell receptor beta chains drawn from one sample of a study of radiotherapy plus CTLA-4 blockade in lung cancer. Assay used: immunoSEQ multiplex PCR; TCRdb lists only in-frame clones, some missing. The data show 40,000 to 45,000 clones, roughly 70% seen once. The specimen comprised peripheral blood, sampled from a patient treated with radiotherapy plus ipilimumab. These receptors were taken from a human donor with non-small cell lung cancer who had stable disease on radiotherapy plus ipilimumab. Both conserved end residues are part of each CDR3. D genes are given only for firm matches. Some rows mark clone size as missing; the rest say once, few, many or name a class of expanded clone.

DNA,CDR3,D,size,V,J
TGTGCCAGCAGACAAACCGGCAGGGGGAACTATGGCTACACCTTC,CASRQTGRGNYGYTF,TRBD1,.,TRBV6-1,TRBJ1-2
TGTGCCAGCAGCTTACGGGACACCTATAATTCACCCCTCCACTTT,CASSLRDTYNSPLHF,.,.,TRBV7-8,TRBJ1-6
TGTGCCAGTAGTCACAAACAGGGTACCGGGGAGCTGTTTTTT,CASSHKQGTGELFF,.,.,TRBV19,TRBJ2-2
TGTGCCAGCAGCCACCGCTACATTAGCGGACAGGGGGGATACGAGCAGTACTTC,CASSHRYISGQGGYEQYF,TRBD1,few,TRBV5-5,TRBJ2-7
TGTGCCAGCAGCCCCTACCCGACAGGGATGAACACTGAAGCTTTCTTT,CASSPYPTGMNTEAFF,TRBD1,once,TRBV9,TRBJ1-1
TGTGCCTGCACCCGGGACAGGGGGTTTTATAATTCACCCCTCCACTTT,CACTRDRGFYNSPLHF,TRBD1,.,TRBV30,TRBJ1-6
TGTGCCAGTAGTATTCACCCAGGTAAGGGGCATCAGCCCCAGCATTTT,CASSIHPGKGHQPQHF,.,.,TRBV19,TRBJ1-5
TGTGCCTGGAGTGTCAACAGGGGCTACGAGCAGTACTTC,CAWSVNRGYEQYF,TRBD1,few,TRBV30,TRBJ2-7
TGTGCCAGCAGTGTATCAGTCAAGCAGGGCGATGAGCAGTTCTTC,CASSVSVKQGDEQFF,.,.,TRBV2,TRBJ2-1
TGTGCCAGCAGTCCTCACACCCTCACCGGGGAGCTGTTTTTT,CASSPHTLTGELFF,.,once,TRBV14,TRBJ2-2
TGTGCCAGCAGCTTCGGTGATCGCGAGGGCTACACCTTC,CASSFGDREGYTF,.,.,TRBV7-6,TRBJ1-2
TGTGCCAGCAGCCTAACTTGTGGGGGCTCCAGGGAGACCCAGTACTTC,CASSLTCGGSRETQYF,.,.,TRBV21-1,TRBJ2-5
TGTGCCGCAGCCCGGACAGGGTTCTATAATTCACCCCCCCACTTT,CAAARTGFYNSPPHF,TRBD1,few,TRBV19,TRBJ1-6
TGTGCCAGCAGCTTAGTAGGGACAGGGGGCTACAACGAGCAGTACTTC,CASSLVGTGGYNEQYF,TRBD1,.,TRBV7-2,TRBJ2-7
TGCGCCAGCAGCCCGGGACAGGGGTTCTCTGGAAACACCATATATTTT,CASSPGQGFSGNTIYF,TRBD1,.,TRBV5-1,TRBJ1-3
TGTGCCAGCACTCCTGTCGTAGGAGCCATGAGGACCGGGGAGCTGTTTTTT,CASTPVVGAMRTGELFF,.,few,TRBV27,TRBJ2-2
TGTGCCAGCAGCTTTCGGAACACTGAAGCTTTCTTT,CASSFRNTEAFF,.,.,TRBV7-9,TRBJ1-1
TGTGCCAGCAGTTTATCAGGGGGGGGCTATGGCTACACCTTC,CASSLSGGGYGYTF,.,.,TRBV27,TRBJ1-2
TGTGCCAGTAGTATAGAAACAGGGAGATTCAATCAGCCCCAGCATTTT,CASSIETGRFNQPQHF,.,once,TRBV19,TRBJ1-5
TGCAGCGTTTTGGTGTCAGGGGGCACTGAAGCTTTCTTT,CSVLVSGGTEAFF,TRBD1,.,TRBV29-1,TRBJ1-1
TGTGCCAACAGCTTGGGGGGGGGAAACACCATATATTTT,CANSLGGGNTIYF,.,.,TRBV15,TRBJ1-3
TGTGCCAGTAGTATAACGTCCGGGGTTAGGTTCTACGAGCAGTACTTC,CASSITSGVRFYEQYF,.,.,TRBV19,TRBJ2-7
TGTGCCAGCAGCAACGGAAACAGGGGACGGCGTCAGCCCCAGCATTTT,CASSNGNRGRRQPQHF,.,few,TRBV21-1,TRBJ1-5
TGTGCCAGCAGCTTTGGGACAGGACGCACAGATACGCAGTATTTT,CASSFGTGRTDTQYF,TRBD1,.,TRBV11-2,TRBJ2-3
TGCGCCAGCAGCCAAGGATTTAGGGGTAGAGATACGCAGTATTTT,CASSQGFRGRDTQYF,.,few,TRBV4-1,TRBJ2-3
TGTGCCTGGAGTGAAATGGGCCTTGGCTACACCTTC,CAWSEMGLGYTF,.,.,TRBV30,TRBJ1-2
TGCAGCGTTGAAGATTCCTGGCAGAACCTCTATGGCTACACCTTC,CSVEDSWQNLYGYTF,.,once,TRBV29-1,TRBJ1-2
TGTGCCAGCAGTACGGGACTAGCTCGAGAGCAGTACTTC,CASSTGLAREQYF,TRBD2,.,TRBV2,TRBJ2-7
TGTGCCAGCATCCCGACACTGAACACTGAAGCTTTCTTT,CASIPTLNTEAFF,.,medium-sized,TRBV28,TRBJ1-1
TGTGCCAGTAGTGCCTACAGGGACGGCTACACCTTC,CASSAYRDGYTF,.,.,TRBV19,TRBJ1-2
TGTGCCAGCAGCTTAGCGGGGACAGGGGGCATCTACGAGCAGTACTTC,CASSLAGTGGIYEQYF,TRBD1,.,TRBV7-9,TRBJ2-7
TGCGCCAGCAGCCAAGGAACAGGGGGCTGGTCTGAAGCTTTCTTT,CASSQGTGGWSEAFF,TRBD1,.,TRBV4-1,TRBJ1-1
TGTGCCAGCAGCGTGGACAGTTACACTGAAGCTTTCTTT,CASSVDSYTEAFF,.,.,TRBV5-4,TRBJ1-1
TGTGCCTGGAGTACGGGACAGGTAAACAATGAGCAGTTCTTC,CAWSTGQVNNEQFF,TRBD1,.,TRBV30,TRBJ2-1